Below, 5 T cell receptor beta chains from the same sample are listed, as sequenced in a study of T-cell memory formation after mild COVID-19 (dated by TCRdb to the early 2020s). Libraries were made using 5' RACE. The sequencer listed for this sample is Illumina NovaSeq 6000. The public reads were run again by TCRdb, first through fastp at Q25 and then through MiXCR, and only productive beta chains were kept. Each entry merges the rows of one CDR3 protein and shows their most common DNA and genes. A total of 200,000 to 250,000 distinct CDR3 sequences appear in this sample, 8.5% to 9.5% of them only once. The ten biggest clones cover around 21% of the sample. Material: PBMCs or a T cell subset sorted from them (not recorded which). Source of these receptors: a young man who had mild COVID-19 (a few samples of this study predate the infection). The sample titles of this study are shuffled in the database, so cell type and time point are left out; the donor was told from shared clones.

The sample holds a few counts of this clonotype. The chain joins TRBV5-1 to TRBJ2-5; perhaps D is TRBD1 or TRBD2 (5 bases each). This CDR3 contains 15 residues. Germline values: CDR1 SGHRS, CDR2 YFSETQ. With 4 bases removed from V and 5 bases from J, the gap between germline ends came to 18 bases. The CDR3 DNA reads TGCGCCAGCAGCCCTCTTGGGGGTAGCACGGAGACCCAGTACTTC. Protein product: CASSPLGGSTETQYF.

This clonotype was seen only a few times. The chain couples TRBV5-5 to TRBJ2-7, with 8 bases fitting TRBD2. V shed 4 bases, J shed 6 bases, and the junction held 12 bases outside the gene matches. Per the germline V gene, CDR1 is SGHKS and CDR2 is YYEKEE (reference sequence). The CDR3 is 15 residues long. The CDR3 DNA follows: TGTGCCAGCAGCATACTAGCGGCGCTTGAGTTCGAGCAGTACGTC. It yields the protein CASSILAALEFEQYV.

V usage is TRBV19 and J usage is TRBJ2-1; D is unresolved. CDR1 and CDR2 from the germline V gene are LNHDA and SQIVND (reference sequence). The CDR3 has 14 amino acids. V was shortened by 5 bases and J by 1 base, with 9 bases between the two germline ends. In nucleotides, the CDR3 is TGTGCCAGTAGTTCCGGACGGTCCTACAATGAGCAGTTCTTC. Its translation is CASSSGRSYNEQFF.

This clonotype was picked up a small number of times. The chain joins TRBV6-5 to TRBJ2-7; TRBD1 might be the D (5 bases). Deletions cut 2 bases from V and 9 bases from J, with 8 bases between. This CDR3 has 11 residues. Per germline, CDR1 MNHEY and CDR2 SVGAGI. CDR3 nucleotides: TGTGCCAGCAGTTACGGGGCCGGGCAGTACTTC. This sequence encodes CASSYGAGQYF.

This clonotype was observed a handful of times. The chain has TRBV19 and TRBJ1-1; D perhaps matches TRBD1 (6 bases). Germline V gene lookup returns CDR1 LNHDA and CDR2 SQIVND (reference sequence). The CDR3 covers 12 residues. V was trimmed by 5 bases and J by 8 bases, leaving 12 bases between them. The CDR3 DNA reads TGTGCCAGTAGTTTGTGGACAGAAGAAGCTTTCTTT. This encodes CASSLWTEEAFF.